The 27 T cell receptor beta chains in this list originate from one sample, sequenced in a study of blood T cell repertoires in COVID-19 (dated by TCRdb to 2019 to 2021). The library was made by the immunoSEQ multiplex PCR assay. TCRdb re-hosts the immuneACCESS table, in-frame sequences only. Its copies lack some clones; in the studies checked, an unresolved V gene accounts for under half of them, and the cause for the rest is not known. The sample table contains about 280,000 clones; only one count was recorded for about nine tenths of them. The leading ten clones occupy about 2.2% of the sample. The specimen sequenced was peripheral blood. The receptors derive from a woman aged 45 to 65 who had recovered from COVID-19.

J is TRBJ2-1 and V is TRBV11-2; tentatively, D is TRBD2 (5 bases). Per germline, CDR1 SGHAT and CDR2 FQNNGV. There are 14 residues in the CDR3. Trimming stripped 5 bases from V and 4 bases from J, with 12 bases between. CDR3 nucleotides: TGTGCCAGCAGCCAACGGGATACTTACAATGAGCAGTTCTTC. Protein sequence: CASSQRDTYNEQFF.

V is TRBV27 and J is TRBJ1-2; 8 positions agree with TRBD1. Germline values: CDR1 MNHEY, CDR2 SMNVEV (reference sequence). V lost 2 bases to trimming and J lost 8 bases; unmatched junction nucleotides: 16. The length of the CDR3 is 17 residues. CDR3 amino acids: CASSLNGPGGAKGGYTF. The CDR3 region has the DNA TGTGCCAGCAGTTTAAACGGGCCAGGGGGCGCTAAGGGCGGCTACACCTTC.

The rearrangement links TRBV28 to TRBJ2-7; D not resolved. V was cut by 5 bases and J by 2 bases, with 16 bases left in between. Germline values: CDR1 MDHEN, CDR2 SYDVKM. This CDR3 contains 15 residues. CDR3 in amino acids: CASSPAGTNTYEQYF. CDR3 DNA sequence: TGTGCCAGCAGTCCCGCAGGAACAAATACCTACGAGCAGTACTTC.

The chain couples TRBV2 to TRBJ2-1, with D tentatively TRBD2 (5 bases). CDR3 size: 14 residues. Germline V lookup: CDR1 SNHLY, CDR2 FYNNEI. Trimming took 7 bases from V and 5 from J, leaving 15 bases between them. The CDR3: CASMPGNGDNEQFF. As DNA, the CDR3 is TGTGCCAGCATGCCGGGAAATGGAGACAATGAGCAGTTCTTC.

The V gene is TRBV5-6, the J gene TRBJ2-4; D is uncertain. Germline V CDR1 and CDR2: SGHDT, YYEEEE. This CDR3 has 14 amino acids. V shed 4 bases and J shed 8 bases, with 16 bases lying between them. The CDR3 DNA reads TGTGCCAGCAGCGTCGTCAGTTCGGCGGACATTCAGTACTTC. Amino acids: CASSVVSSADIQYF. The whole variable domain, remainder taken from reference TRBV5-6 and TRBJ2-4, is DAGVTQSPTHLIKTRGQQVTLRCSPKSGHDTVSWYQQALGQGPQFIFQYYEEEERQRGNFPDRFSGHQFPNYSSELNVNALLLGDSALYLCASSVVSSADIQYFGAGTRLSVL.

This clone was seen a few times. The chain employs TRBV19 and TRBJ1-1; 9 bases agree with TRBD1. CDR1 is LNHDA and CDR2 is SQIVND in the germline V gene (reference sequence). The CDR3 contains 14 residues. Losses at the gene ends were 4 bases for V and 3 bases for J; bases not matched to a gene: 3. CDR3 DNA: TGTGCCAGTAGTACACAGGGGGCGTACACTGAAGCTTTCTTT. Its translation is CASSTQGAYTEAFF.

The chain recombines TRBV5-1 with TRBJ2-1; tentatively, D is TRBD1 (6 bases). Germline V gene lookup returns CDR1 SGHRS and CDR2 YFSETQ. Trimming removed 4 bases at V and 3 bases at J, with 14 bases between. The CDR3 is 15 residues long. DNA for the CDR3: TGCGCCAGCAGCATAACAGGGATCGTCTACAATGAGCAGTTCTTC. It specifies CASSITGIVYNEQFF.

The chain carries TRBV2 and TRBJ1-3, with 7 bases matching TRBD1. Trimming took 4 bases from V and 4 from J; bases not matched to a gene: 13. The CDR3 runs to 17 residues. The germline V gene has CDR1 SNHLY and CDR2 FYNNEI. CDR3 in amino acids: CASSGTGTALGGNTIYF. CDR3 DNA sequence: TGTGCCAGCAGTGGAACCGGGACAGCCCTGGGAGGAAACACCATATATTTT.

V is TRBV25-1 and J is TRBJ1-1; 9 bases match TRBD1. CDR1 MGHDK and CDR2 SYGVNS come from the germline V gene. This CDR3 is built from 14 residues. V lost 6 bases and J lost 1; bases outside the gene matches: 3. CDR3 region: CASRTQGANTEAFF. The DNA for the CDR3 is TGTGCCAGCAGAACACAGGGGGCGAACACTGAAGCTTTCTTT.

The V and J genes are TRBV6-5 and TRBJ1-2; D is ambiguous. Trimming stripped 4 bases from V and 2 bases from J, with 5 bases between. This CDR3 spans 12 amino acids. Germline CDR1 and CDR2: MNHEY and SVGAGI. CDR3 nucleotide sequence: TGTGCCAGCAGTTCAGTGAACTATGGCTACACCTTC. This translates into CASSSVNYGYTF.

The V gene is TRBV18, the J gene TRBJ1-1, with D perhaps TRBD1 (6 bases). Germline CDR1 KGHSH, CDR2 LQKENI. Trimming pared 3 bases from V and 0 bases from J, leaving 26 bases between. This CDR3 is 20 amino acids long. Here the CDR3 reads CASSPPGQFFDRVMNTEAFF. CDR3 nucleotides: TGTGCCAGCTCACCTCCTGGACAGTTTTTCGATAGGGTGATGAACACTGAAGCTTTCTTT. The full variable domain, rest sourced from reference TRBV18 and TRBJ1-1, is NAGVMQNPRHLVRRRGQEARLRCSPMKGHSHVYWYRQLPEEGLKFMVYLQKENIIDESGMPKERFSAEFPKEGPSILRIQQVVRGDSAAYFCASSPPGQFFDRVMNTEAFFGQGTRLTVV.

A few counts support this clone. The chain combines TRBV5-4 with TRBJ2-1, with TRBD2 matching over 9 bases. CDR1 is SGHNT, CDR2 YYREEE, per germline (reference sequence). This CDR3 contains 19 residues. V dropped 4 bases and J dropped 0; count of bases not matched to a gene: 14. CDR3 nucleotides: TGTGCCAGCAGCCCCCCGGGGGCGGGAGGGGCCCTCTCCTACAATGAGCAGTTCTTC. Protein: CASSPPGAGGALSYNEQFF.

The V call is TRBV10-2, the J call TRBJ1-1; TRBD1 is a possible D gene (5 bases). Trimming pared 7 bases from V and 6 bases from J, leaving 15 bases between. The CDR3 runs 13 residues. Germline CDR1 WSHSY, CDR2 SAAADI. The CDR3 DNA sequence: TGCGCCAGCACCGTCCAGGGAATCGCTGAAGCTTTCTTT. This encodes CASTVQGIAEAFF.

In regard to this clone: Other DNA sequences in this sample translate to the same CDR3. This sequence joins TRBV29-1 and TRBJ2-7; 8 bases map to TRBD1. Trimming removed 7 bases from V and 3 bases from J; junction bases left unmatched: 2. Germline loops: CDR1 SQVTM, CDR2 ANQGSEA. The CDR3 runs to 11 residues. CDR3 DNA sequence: TGCAGCGCAGGACAGGGCTACGAGCAGTACTTC. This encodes CSAGQGYEQYF.

CDR3 sequence (DNA): TGTGCCACCAGCAGAGATCTGCGGGGGTTGAACACTGAAGCTTTCTTT. Its protein product is CATSRDLRGLNTEAFF. V gene TRBV15 combines with J gene TRBJ1-1, with a weak D call TRBD1 (5 bases). V dropped 0 bases and J dropped 0 bases, with 11 bases sitting between them. The CDR3 is 16 amino acids. Looked up from germline, CDR1 is LNHNV and CDR2 is YYDKDF (reference sequence).

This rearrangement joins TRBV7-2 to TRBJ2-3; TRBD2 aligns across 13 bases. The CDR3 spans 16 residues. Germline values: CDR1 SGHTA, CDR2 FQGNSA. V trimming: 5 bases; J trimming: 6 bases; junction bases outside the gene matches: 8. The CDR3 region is CASSPRLAGGLDTQYF. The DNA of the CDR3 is TGTGCCAGCAGCCCCCGACTAGCGGGGGGTTTGGATACGCAGTATTTT.

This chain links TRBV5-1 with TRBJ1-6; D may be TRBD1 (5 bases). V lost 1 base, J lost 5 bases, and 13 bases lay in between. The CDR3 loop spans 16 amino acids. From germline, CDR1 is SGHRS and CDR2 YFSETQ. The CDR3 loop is CASSLSGFAHNSPLHF. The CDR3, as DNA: TGCGCCAGCAGCTTGTCAGGGTTTGCGCATAATTCACCCCTCCACTTT.

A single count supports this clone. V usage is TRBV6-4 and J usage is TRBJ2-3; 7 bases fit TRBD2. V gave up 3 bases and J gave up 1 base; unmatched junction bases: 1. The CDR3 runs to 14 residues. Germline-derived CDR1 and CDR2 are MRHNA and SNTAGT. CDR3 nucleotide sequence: TGTGCCAGCAGTGAGGCGGGGGGCACAGATACGCAGTATTTT. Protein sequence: CASSEAGGTDTQYF.

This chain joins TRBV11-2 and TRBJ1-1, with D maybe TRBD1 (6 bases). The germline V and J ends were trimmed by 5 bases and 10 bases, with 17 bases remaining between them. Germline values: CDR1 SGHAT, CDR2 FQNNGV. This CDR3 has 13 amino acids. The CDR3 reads CASSPPGGRGAFF. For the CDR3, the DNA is TGTGCCAGCAGCCCGCCAGGAGGCAGGGGAGCTTTCTTT.

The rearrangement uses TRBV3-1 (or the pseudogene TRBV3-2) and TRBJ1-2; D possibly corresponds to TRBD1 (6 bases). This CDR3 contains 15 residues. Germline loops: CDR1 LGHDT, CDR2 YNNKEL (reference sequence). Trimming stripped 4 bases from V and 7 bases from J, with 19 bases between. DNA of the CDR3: TGTGCCAGCAGCCGCGACATTGGGACAACCACTGGCTACACCTTC. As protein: CASSRDIGTTTGYTF.

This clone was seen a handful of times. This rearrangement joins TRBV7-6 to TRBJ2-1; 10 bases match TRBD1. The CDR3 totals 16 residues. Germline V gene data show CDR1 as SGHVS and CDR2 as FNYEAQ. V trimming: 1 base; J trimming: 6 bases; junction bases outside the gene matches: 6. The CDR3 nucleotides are TGTGCCAGCAGCTTAGTGTGGACAGGGGGGCGCAATGAGCAGTTCTTC. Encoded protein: CASSLVWTGGRNEQFF.

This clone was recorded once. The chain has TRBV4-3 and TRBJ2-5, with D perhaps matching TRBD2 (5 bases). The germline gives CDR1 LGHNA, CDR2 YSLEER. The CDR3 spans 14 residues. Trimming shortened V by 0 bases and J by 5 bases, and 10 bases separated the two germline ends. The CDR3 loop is CASSQEASRETQYF. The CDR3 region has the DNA TGCGCCAGCAGCCAAGAGGCTAGCCGGGAGACCCAGTACTTC.

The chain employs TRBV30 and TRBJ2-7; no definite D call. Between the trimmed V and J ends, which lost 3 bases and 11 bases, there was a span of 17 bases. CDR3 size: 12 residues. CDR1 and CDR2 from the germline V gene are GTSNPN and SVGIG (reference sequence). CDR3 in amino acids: CAWSHGAKWEYF. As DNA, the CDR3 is TGTGCCTGGAGCCATGGAGCTAAGTGGGAGTACTTC.

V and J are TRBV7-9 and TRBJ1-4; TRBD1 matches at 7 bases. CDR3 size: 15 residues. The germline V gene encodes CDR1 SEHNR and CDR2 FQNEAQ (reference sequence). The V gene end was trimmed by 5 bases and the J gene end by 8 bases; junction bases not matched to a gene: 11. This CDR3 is CASSLRQGGLEKLFF. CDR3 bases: TGTGCCAGCAGCCTAAGACAGGGAGGCCTGGAAAAACTGTTTTTT.

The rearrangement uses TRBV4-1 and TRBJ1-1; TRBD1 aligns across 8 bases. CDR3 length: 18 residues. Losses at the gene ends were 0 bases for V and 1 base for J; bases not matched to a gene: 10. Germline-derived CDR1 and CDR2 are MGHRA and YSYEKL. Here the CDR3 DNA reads TGCGCCAGCAGCCAAGATCCACCCGGCGGGACAGGGAACACTGAAGCTTTCTTT. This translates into CASSQDPPGGTGNTEAFF.

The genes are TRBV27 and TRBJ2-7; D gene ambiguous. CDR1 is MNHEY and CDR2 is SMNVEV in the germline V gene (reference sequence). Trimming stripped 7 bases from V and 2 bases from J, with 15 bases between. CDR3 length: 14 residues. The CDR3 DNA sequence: TGTGCCAGCATCAAACTCTCATCCCCCTACGAGCAGTACTTC. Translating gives CASIKLSSPYEQYF.

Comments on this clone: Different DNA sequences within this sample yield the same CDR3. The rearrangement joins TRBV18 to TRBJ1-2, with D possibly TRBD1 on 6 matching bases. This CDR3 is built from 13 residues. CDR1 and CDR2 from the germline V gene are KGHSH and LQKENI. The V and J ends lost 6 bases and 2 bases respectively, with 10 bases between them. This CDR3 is CASSPDSNYGYTF. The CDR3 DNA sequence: TGTGCCAGCTCGCCGGACAGCAACTATGGCTACACCTTC.